These 23 T cell receptor beta chains were sequenced from one sample in a study of cytomegalovirus exposure and HLA in healthy donors. PCR involved 60 Vbeta and 13 Jbeta primers. Only in-frame clones appear in the TCRdb table, and some are missing; sequencing was by immunoSEQ multiplex PCR. This sample has some 60,000 clones, with 85% to 90% found just once. Material: PBMCs. These receptors were collected from a female donor in good health and CMV-seronegative.

This clone was detected only a few times. The chain is built from TRBV7-2 and TRBJ2-7; 10 bases fit TRBD2. The V gene end was trimmed by 3 bases and the J gene end by 2 bases; junction bases not matched to a gene: 7. The CDR3 is made up of 16 amino acids. CDR1 and CDR2 from the germline V gene are SGHTA and FQGNSA. For the CDR3, the DNA is TGTGCCAGCAGCTTGGGCCTAGCGGGAGTGGCCTACGAGCAGTACTTC. It translates to CASSLGLAGVAYEQYF. The full variable domain, rest sourced from reference TRBV7-2 and TRBJ2-7, is GAGVSQSPSNKVTEKGKDVELRCDPISGHTALYWYRQSLGQGLEFLIYFQGNSAPDKSGLPSDRFSAERTGGSVSTLTIQRTQQEDSAVYLCASSLGLAGVAYEQYFGPGTRLTVT.

This clone is classed as medium-sized. The rearrangement links TRBV6-4 to TRBJ2-3; 9 bases align to TRBD2. V dropped 1 base and J dropped 1; count of bases not matched to a gene: 0. Germline V gene lookup returns CDR1 MRHNA and CDR2 SNTAGT. This CDR3 region has 15 residues. As DNA, the CDR3 is TGTGCCAGCAGTGACTTAGCGGGGGGCACAGATACGCAGTATTTT. This sequence encodes CASSDLAGGTDTQYF.

The genes are TRBV6-1 and TRBJ2-1; tentative D call: TRBD1 (5 bases). V shed 2 bases and J shed 4 bases, with 18 bases lying between them. The CDR3 has 17 amino acids. Per the germline V gene, CDR1 is MNHNS and CDR2 is SASEGT. Here the CDR3 DNA reads TGTGCCAGCAGTGAACGCGCCAGGGTAGGAAGTTACAATGAGCAGTTCTTC. Translated, it gives CASSERARVGSYNEQFF.

The J gene is TRBJ2-4, the V gene TRBV4-1, with 7 bases aligning to TRBD1. Germline loops: CDR1 MGHRA, CDR2 YSYEKL. V gave up 1 base and J gave up 0 bases; unmatched junction bases: 3. This CDR3 comprises 16 residues. The CDR3: CASSQGDRLAKNIQYF. The CDR3 DNA sequence: TGCGCCAGCAGCCAAGGGGACAGATTAGCCAAAAACATTCAGTACTTC.

This clone was seen a handful of times. The chain is built from TRBV28 and TRBJ1-3; D gene unclear. Per the germline V gene, CDR1 is MDHEN and CDR2 is SYDVKM. CDR3 length: 15 amino acids. Trimming removed 5 bases at V and 0 bases at J, with 11 bases between. CDR3 nucleotides: TGTGCCAGCAGTGGGCTGCCACCCTCTGGAAACACCATATATTTT. Residues: CASSGLPPSGNTIYF. The full variable domain, in which reference TRBV28 and TRBJ1-3 provide the parts outside the CDR3, is DVKVTQSSRYLVKRTGEKVFLECVQDMDHENMFWYRQDPGLGLRLIYFSYDVKMKEKGDIPEGYSVSREKKERFSLILESASTNQTSMYLCASSGLPPSGNTIYFGEGSWLTVV.

V gene TRBV4-3 combines with J gene TRBJ2-7; TRBD2 matches 11 bases. This CDR3 is 16 amino acids long. V shed 3 bases, J shed 1 base, and the junction held 5 bases outside the gene matches. CDR1 is LGHNA and CDR2 is YSLEER in the germline V gene. CDR3 in DNA: TGCGCCAGCAGCCACCGTAGCGGGAGGGCGTCCTACGAGCAGTACTTC. Amino acids: CASSHRSGRASYEQYF.

The rearrangement links TRBV28 to TRBJ2-7; TRBD2 aligns across 11 bases. CDR3 size: 14 residues. V lost 6 bases, J lost 5 bases, and 6 bases stayed unmatched. Germline CDR1 MDHEN, CDR2 SYDVKM. The CDR3 DNA reads as TGTGCCAGCAGCCAGACTAGCGGGAACAACGAGCAGTACTTC. This codes for CASSQTSGNNEQYF.

The chain links TRBV27 to TRBJ2-7; the match to TRBD1 covers 9 bases. The CDR3 totals 15 residues. V dropped 6 bases and J dropped 4; count of bases not matched to a gene: 10. Germline-derived CDR1 and CDR2 are MNHEY and SMNVEV (reference sequence). CDR3: CASRAGTGPLYEQYF. The CDR3 DNA follows: TGTGCCAGCAGGGCCGGGACAGGGCCTTTATACGAGCAGTACTTC.

This chain uses TRBV6-6 with TRBJ2-2; a possible D gene is TRBD2 (7 bases). Germline CDR1 reads MNHNY; CDR2 reads SVGAGI (reference sequence). The CDR3 is 13 residues long. Trimming removed 2 bases from V and 8 bases from J, with 9 bases in between. The CDR3 region has the DNA TGTGCCAGCAGTTACGGGGGGGCAGGGGAGCTGTTTTTT. This encodes CASSYGGAGELFF.

The rearrangement uses TRBV7-6 and TRBJ2-7, with D maybe TRBD1 (5 bases). V lost 4 bases and J 5 bases, leaving 12 bases between the germline ends. CDR3 length: 13 amino acids. Germline V gives CDR1 SGHVS, CDR2 FNYEAQ. The CDR3 bases are TGTGCCAGCAGCTCCCAGGGTATCCACGAGCAGTACTTC. Amino acid sequence: CASSSQGIHEQYF.

The chain uses TRBV6-1 and TRBJ2-1; no definite D call. Trimming took off 8 bases at V and 5 bases at J, with 13 bases between the two ends. The CDR3 extends over 13 amino acids. The germline gives CDR1 MNHNS, CDR2 SASEGT. CDR3 loop: CASHERLHNEQFF. The DNA for the CDR3 is TGTGCCAGCCACGAGCGCCTTCACAATGAGCAGTTCTTC.

The chain couples TRBV28 to TRBJ2-3; TRBD2 agrees at 7 bases. J was trimmed by 6 bases and V by 5 bases; bases with no gene match: 8. This CDR3 region has 14 residues. Germline CDR1 reads MDHEN; CDR2 reads SYDVKM. CDR3 sequence (DNA): TGTGCCAGCAGTCCCGGGGTGGGGGGGGATACGCAGTATTTT. Translated, it gives CASSPGVGGDTQYF.

The chain has TRBV28 and TRBJ1-6; D may be TRBD1 (6 bases). The V end lost 5 bases, the J end lost 10 bases, and 18 bases lay between the germline ends. Germline CDR1 is MDHEN and CDR2 is SYDVKM. The CDR3 totals 15 residues. Here the CDR3 reads CASSLPHRVASPLHF. CDR3 in DNA: TGTGCCAGCAGTCTCCCCCACAGGGTGGCCTCACCCCTCCACTTT. Using reference TRBV28 and TRBJ1-6 for the parts outside the CDR3, the full variable domain is DVKVTQSSRYLVKRTGEKVFLECVQDMDHENMFWYRQDPGLGLRLIYFSYDVKMKEKGDIPEGYSVSREKKERFSLILESASTNQTSMYLCASSLPHRVASPLHFGNGTRLTVT.

Details on this clone: Other DNA sequences in the same sample also yield this CDR3. The genes are TRBV4-2 and TRBJ2-3, with a tentative D call TRBD2 (7 bases). The V gene's germline CDR1 is LGHNA and CDR2 YNFKEQ. The CDR3 has 17 amino acids. The V end was cut by 3 bases, the J end by 3 bases, with 19 bases between. The CDR3 protein is CASSHRDRGARTDTQYF. The CDR3 coding sequence is TGTGCCAGCAGCCATCGCGACCGGGGGGCCAGGACAGATACGCAGTATTTT.

This rearrangement joins TRBV5-1 to TRBJ2-7, with 8 bases matching TRBD2. The CDR3 has 16 residues. Germline V gene data show CDR1 as SGHRS and CDR2 as YFSETQ. Trimming removed 0 bases from V and 4 bases from J; junction bases left unmatched: 9. The CDR3, as DNA: TGCGCCAGCAGCTTGGGACACGGACTAGCCCTTTACGAGCAGTACTTC. It codes for CASSLGHGLALYEQYF.

This chain connects TRBV2 to TRBJ2-5; 9 nucleotides line up with TRBD1. CDR1 is SNHLY, CDR2 FYNNEI, per germline. The CDR3 has 13 residues. V was clipped by 7 bases and J by 3 bases; unmatched bases: 3. CDR3 residues: CASTGTGKETQYF. The DNA for the CDR3 is TGTGCCAGCACCGGGACAGGGAAAGAGACCCAGTACTTC.

The chain employs TRBV18 and TRBJ1-4; no clear D. Per germline, CDR1 KGHSH and CDR2 LQKENI. This CDR3 is built from 14 residues. V lost 0 bases and J 5 bases, leaving 7 bases between the germline ends. As DNA, the CDR3 is TGTGCCAGCTCACCACCGAGTTCGAATGAAAAACTGTTTTTT. Its translation is CASSPPSSNEKLFF.

CDR3 amino acids: CASSVGTRNEQFF. CDR3 in DNA: TGTGCCAGCAGCGTAGGGACTAGGAATGAGCAGTTCTTC. J is TRBJ2-1 and V is TRBV9, with 7 positions matching TRBD2. Trimming took 0 bases from V and 7 from J; bases not matched to a gene: 1. The CDR3 runs to 13 residues. Per the germline V gene, CDR1 is SGDLS and CDR2 is YYNGEE. The complete variable domain, with remaining parts taken from reference TRBV9 and TRBJ2-1, reads DSGVTQTPKHLITATGQRVTLRCSPRSGDLSVYWYQQSLDQGLQFLIQYYNGEERAKGNILERFSAQQFPDLHSELNLSSLELGDSALYFCASSVGTRNEQFFGPGTRLTVL.

This chain uses TRBV12-5 with TRBJ2-7, with 10 bases identical to TRBD1. V gave up 5 bases and J gave up 5 bases; unmatched junction bases: 15. The CDR3 sequence is 17 residues long. The germline V gene encodes CDR1 LGHNT and CDR2 FRNRAP. The CDR3 region is CASGPLPSGTGEDEQYF. In DNA, the CDR3 is TGTGCTAGTGGTCCGTTACCTTCCGGGACAGGGGAGGACGAGCAGTACTTC.

This clone was picked up a small number of times. This chain uses TRBV15 with TRBJ1-5, with D perhaps TRBD1 (5 bases). Trimming took 0 bases from V and 1 from J, leaving 13 bases between them. The CDR3 contains 17 residues. CDR1 and CDR2 from the germline V gene are LNHNV and YYDKDF (reference sequence). This chain's CDR3 is CATSRDPRELSNQPQHF. The CDR3, as DNA: TGTGCCACCAGCAGAGATCCCAGGGAACTGAGCAATCAGCCCCAGCATTTT.

The sample holds one count of this clone. J is TRBJ2-2 and V is TRBV19; tentative D call: TRBD2 (5 bases). V dropped 7 bases and J dropped 4 bases, with 16 bases sitting between them. This CDR3 has 15 residues. Germline V gives CDR1 LNHDA, CDR2 SQIVND (reference sequence). CDR3 nucleotides: TGTGCCAGTACGTCTCACGGAGGATCCACCGGGGAGCTGTTTTTT. Its translation: CASTSHGGSTGELFF. The full variable domain, with the rest looked up from reference TRBV19 and TRBJ2-2, is DGGITQSPKYLFRKEGQNVTLSCEQNLNHDAMYWYRQDPGQGLRLIYYSQIVNDFQKGDIAEGYSVSREKKESFPLTVTSAQKNPTAFYLCASTSHGGSTGELFFGEGSRLTVL.

The chain couples TRBV6-1 to TRBJ2-7, with a possible D match to TRBD2 (6 bases). Trimming removed 10 bases from V and 3 bases from J, with 22 bases in between. This CDR3 is built from 15 residues. CDR1 and CDR2 from the germline V gene are MNHNS and SASEGT. The CDR3 DNA reads TGTGCCACAAAAAGGGAGGCGGGATTTTACTACGAGCAGTACTTC. It is translated as CATKREAGFYYEQYF.

This chain joins TRBV7-3 and TRBJ2-3; 7 bases are shared with TRBD2. Trimming cost V 7 bases and J 6 bases; bases outside gene matches: 10. Germline-derived CDR1 and CDR2 are SGHTA and FQGTGA. The length of the CDR3 is 14 residues. The CDR3 sequence: CASTLAGGSDTQYF. The CDR3 nucleotides read TGTGCCAGCACCCTGGCTGGCGGGAGTGATACGCAGTATTTT.